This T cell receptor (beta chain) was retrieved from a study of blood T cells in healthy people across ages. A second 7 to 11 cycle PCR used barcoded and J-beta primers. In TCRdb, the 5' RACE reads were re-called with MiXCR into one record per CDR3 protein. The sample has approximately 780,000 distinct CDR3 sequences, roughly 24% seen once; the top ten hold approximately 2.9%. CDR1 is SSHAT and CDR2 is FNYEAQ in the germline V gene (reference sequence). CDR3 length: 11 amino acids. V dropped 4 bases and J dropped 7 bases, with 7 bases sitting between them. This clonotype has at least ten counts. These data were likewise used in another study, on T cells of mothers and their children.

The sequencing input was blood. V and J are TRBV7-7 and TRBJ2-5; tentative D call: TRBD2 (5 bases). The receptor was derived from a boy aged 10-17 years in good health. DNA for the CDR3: TGTGCCAGCAGCTCCCGGGGGACCCAGTACTTC. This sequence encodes CASSSRGTQYF.